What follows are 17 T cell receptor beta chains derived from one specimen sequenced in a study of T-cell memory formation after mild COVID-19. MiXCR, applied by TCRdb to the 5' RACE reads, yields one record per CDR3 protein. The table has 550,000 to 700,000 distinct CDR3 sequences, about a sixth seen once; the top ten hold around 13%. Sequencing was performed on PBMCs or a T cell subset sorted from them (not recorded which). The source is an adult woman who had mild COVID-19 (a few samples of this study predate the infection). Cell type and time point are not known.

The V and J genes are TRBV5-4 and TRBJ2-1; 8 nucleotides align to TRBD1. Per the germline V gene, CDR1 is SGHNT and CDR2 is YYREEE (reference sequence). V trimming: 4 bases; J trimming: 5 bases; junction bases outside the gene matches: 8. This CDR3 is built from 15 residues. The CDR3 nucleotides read TGTGCCAGCAGCACCCGGACAGGGTTGGACAATGAGCAGTTCTTC. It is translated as CASSTRTGLDNEQFF.

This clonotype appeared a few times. The DNA of the CDR3 is TGCAGTGCTATCCCCTCGGAGGCACCCTATGGCTACACCTTC. Encoded protein: CSAIPSEAPYGYTF. This sequence joins TRBV20-1 and TRBJ1-2; no clear D. Germline CDR1 DFQATT, CDR2 SNEGSKA (reference sequence). The CDR3 consists of 14 residues. The germline V and J ends were trimmed by 4 bases and 4 bases, with 16 bases remaining between them.

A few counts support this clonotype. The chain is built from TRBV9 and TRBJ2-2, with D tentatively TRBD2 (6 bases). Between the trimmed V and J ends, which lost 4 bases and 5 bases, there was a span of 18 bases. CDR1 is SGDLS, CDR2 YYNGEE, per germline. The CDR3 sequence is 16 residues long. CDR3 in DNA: TGTGCCAGCAGCAATCCCGGGACTGGCGTGACCGGGGAGCTGTTTTTT. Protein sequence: CASSNPGTGVTGELFF.

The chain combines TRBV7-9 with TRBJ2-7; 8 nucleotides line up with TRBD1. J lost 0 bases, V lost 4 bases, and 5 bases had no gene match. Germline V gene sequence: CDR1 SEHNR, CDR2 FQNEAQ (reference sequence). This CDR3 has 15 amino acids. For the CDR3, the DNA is TGTGCCAGCAGCTCGCCGGACAGGGCCTCCTACGAGCAGTACTTC. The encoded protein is CASSSPDRASYEQYF.

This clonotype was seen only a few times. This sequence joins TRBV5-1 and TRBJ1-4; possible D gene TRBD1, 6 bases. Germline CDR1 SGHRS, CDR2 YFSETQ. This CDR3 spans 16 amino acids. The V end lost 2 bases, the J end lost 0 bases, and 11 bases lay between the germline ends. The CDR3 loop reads CASSLQGTATNEKLFF. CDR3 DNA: TGCGCCAGCAGCTTACAGGGCACCGCAACTAATGAAAAACTGTTTTTT.

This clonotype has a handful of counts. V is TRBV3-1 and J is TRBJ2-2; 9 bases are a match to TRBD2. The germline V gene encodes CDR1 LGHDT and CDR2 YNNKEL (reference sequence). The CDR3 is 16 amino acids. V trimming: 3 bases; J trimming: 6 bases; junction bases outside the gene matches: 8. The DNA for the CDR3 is TGTGCCAGCAGCCACGCGGCGGGGGGGAAATCCGGGGAGCTGTTTTTT. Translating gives CASSHAAGGKSGELFF.

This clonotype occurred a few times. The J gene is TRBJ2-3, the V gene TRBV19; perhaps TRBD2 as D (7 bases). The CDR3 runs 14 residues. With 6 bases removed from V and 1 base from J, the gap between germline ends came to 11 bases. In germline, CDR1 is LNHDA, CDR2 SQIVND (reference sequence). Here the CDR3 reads CASSGGPGTDTQYF. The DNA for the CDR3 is TGTGCCAGTAGCGGGGGGCCAGGCACAGATACGCAGTATTTT.

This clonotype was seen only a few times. The DNA of the CDR3 is TGTGCCAGCAGCCGCGTTCTAGGCGGCTACGAGCAGTACTTC. Residues: CASSRVLGGYEQYF. V gene TRBV7-6 combines with J gene TRBJ2-7; no reliable D call. Trimming removed 5 bases from V and 3 bases from J, with 14 bases in between. CDR1 SGHVS and CDR2 FNYEAQ come from the germline V gene. The CDR3 spans 14 residues.

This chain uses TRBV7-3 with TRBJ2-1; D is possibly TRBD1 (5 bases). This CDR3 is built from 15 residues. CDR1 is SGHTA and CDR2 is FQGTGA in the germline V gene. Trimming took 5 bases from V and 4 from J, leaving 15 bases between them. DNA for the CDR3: TGTGCCAGCAGCCCTTTCGCTTCAGGGTACAATGAGCAGTTCTTC. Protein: CASSPFASGYNEQFF.

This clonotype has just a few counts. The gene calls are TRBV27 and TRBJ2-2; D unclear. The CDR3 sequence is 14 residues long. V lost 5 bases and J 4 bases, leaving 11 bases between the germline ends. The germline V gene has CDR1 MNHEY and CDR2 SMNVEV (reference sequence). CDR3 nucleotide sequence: TGTGCCAGCAGTCCTTTCGGGTCCACCGGGGAGCTGTTTTTT. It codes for CASSPFGSTGELFF.

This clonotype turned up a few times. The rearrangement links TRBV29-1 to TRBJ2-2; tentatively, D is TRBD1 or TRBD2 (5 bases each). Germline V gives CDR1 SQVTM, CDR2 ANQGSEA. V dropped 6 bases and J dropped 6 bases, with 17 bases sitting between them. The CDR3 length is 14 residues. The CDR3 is CSVGTALVSGELFF. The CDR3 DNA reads TGCAGCGTGGGGACCGCTCTGGTCTCCGGGGAGCTGTTTTTT.

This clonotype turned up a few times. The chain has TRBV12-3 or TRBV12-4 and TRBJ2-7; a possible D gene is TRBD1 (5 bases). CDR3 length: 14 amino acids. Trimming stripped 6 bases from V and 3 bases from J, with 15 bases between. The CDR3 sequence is CASSLQAPNYEQYF. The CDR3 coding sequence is TGTGCCAGCAGCTTACAGGCACCAAACTACGAGCAGTACTTC.

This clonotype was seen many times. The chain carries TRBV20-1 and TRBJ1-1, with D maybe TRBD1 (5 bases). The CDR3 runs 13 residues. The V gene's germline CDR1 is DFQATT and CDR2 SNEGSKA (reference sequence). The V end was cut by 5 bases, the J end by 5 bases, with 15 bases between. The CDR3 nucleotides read TGCAGTGCTCCCTTACGGGGGGGGACTGAAGCTTTCTTT. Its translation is CSAPLRGGTEAFF.

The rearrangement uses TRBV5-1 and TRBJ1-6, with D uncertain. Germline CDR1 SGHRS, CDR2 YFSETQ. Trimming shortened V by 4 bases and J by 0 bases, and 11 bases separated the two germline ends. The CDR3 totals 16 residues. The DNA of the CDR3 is TGCGCCAGCAGCAAAACCCGGAACTCCTATAATTCACCCCTCCACTTT. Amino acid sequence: CASSKTRNSYNSPLHF.

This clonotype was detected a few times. CDR3 region: CASSLGQGTGTSPLHF. The CDR3 bases are TGCGCCAGCAGCTTGGGACAGGGGACGGGGACATCACCCCTCCACTTT. The gene calls are TRBV5-1 and TRBJ1-6, with 8 bases that match TRBD1. With 0 bases clipped from V and 10 bases from J, the junction kept 9 bases outside the gene matches. Germline CDR1 SGHRS, CDR2 YFSETQ. CDR3 length equals 16 residues.

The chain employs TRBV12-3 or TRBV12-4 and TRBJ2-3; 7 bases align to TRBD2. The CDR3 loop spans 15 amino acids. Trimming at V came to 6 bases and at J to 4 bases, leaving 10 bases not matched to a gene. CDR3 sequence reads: CASRARAGTPDTQYF. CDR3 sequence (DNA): TGTGCCAGCAGAGCGAGAGCGGGAACCCCAGATACGCAGTATTTT.

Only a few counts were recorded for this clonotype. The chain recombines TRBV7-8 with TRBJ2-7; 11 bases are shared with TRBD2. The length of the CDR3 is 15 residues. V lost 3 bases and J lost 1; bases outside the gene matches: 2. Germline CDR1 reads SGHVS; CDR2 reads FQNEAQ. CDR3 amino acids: CASSLTSGASYEQYF. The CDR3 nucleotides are TGTGCCAGCAGCTTGACTAGCGGGGCTTCCTACGAGCAGTACTTC. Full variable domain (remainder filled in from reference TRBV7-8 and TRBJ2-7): GAGVSQSPRYKVAKRGQDVALRCDPISGHVSLFWYQQALGQGPEFLTYFQNEAQLDKSGLPSDRFFAERPEGSVSTLKIQRTQQEDSAVYLCASSLTSGASYEQYFGPGTRLTVT.